What follows are 32 T cell receptor beta chains derived from one specimen sequenced in a study of CXCR3-negative and CXCR3-positive naive CD8 T cells. TRB cDNA was prepared as libraries by UMI-labeled 5' RACE. TCRdb reprocessed the 5' RACE reads, with one entry per CDR3 protein and no DNA. This table holds roughly 45,000 distinct CDR3 sequences. The sample comprised naive CXCR3- CD8+ T cells from blood. Subset here: CD45RO-CCR7+CD27+CD95- naive CD8+ T cells lacking CXCR3 (TNR3-). The receptors were sampled from a human donor in good health. Some clones in this sample may be carry-over from other donors' samples.

This sequence joins TRBV6-5 and TRBJ1-1. Germline V CDR1 and CDR2: MNHEY, SVGAGI. This CDR3 is 13 amino acids long. CDR3 in amino acids: CASSYSENTEAFF.

The chain links TRBV28 to TRBJ1-4. This CDR3 spans 14 amino acids. Germline CDR1 and CDR2: MDHEN and SYDVKM. CDR3 in amino acids: CASSPRLTNEKLFF.

This chain connects TRBV6-5 to TRBJ2-2; the TRBD1 assignment by TCRdb is unverifiable without DNA. This CDR3 contains 14 residues. From germline, CDR1 is MNHEY and CDR2 SVGAGI. Here the CDR3 reads CASSYSQGTGELFF.

The rearrangement links TRBV29-1 to TRBJ2-7; TCRdb lists TRBD1, though no DNA is available to test this call. The CDR3 has 15 amino acids. Looked up from germline, CDR1 is SQVTM and CDR2 is ANQGSEA. The chain's CDR3 is CSVEDGQGPTYEQYF.

The V call is TRBV19, the J call TRBJ2-7; TCRdb returns TRBD1, unconfirmable since there is no DNA. The CDR3 is made up of 14 amino acids. Germline V gene data show CDR1 as LNHDA and CDR2 as SQIVND (reference sequence). The chain's CDR3 is CASSIRQSTYEQYF.

V and J are TRBV20-1 and TRBJ1-2; TCRdb lists TRBD1, though no DNA is available to test this call. CDR3 length: 14 residues. Germline CDR1 DFQATT, CDR2 SNEGSKA (reference sequence). CDR3 protein: CSARPGDVKPGYTF.

This chain links TRBV7-2 with TRBJ2-3; the D call from TCRdb, TRBD2, cannot be confirmed without DNA. Germline CDR1 is SGHTA and CDR2 is FQGNSA. The CDR3 is 18 amino acids. CDR3 region: CASSLVELAGADTDTQYF.

The V and J genes are TRBV12-3 or TRBV12-4 and TRBJ1-5; the TCRdb D gene call, TRBD1, has no DNA to confirm it. CDR3 length: 15 residues. CDR3 sequence: CASSPQAEVWQPQHF.

This chain uses TRBV25-1 with TRBJ2-2; TCRdb proposes TRBD1, but this gene call is untestable without DNA. The CDR3 length is 13 residues. Germline CDR1 is MGHDK and CDR2 is SYGVNS. The CDR3 reads CASSDSGIGELFF. Full variable domain (remainder filled in from reference TRBV25-1 and TRBJ2-2): EADIYQTPRYLVIGTGKKITLECSQTMGHDKMYWYQQDPGMELHLIHYSYGVNSTEKGDLSSESTVSRIRTEHFPLTLESARPSHTSQYLCASSDSGIGELFFGEGSRLTVL.

The V and J genes are TRBV7-9 and TRBJ2-5. In germline, CDR1 is SEHNR, CDR2 FQNEAQ (reference sequence). CDR3 size: 15 residues. CDR3 loop: CASSDKVGYQETQYF. The full variable domain, its missing parts supplied by reference TRBV7-9 and TRBJ2-5, is DTGVSQNPRHKITKRGQNVTFRCDPISEHNRLYWYRQTLGQGPEFLTYFQNEAQLEKSRLLSDRFSAERPKGSFSTLEIQRTEQGDSAMYLCASSDKVGYQETQYFGPGTRLLVL.

The gene calls are TRBV29-1 and TRBJ1-2; as DNA is missing, the TRBD1 call by TCRdb cannot be tested. Germline assignment: CDR1 SQVTM and CDR2 ANQGSEA. The CDR3 spans 13 residues. CDR3 amino acids: CSDTGTGYYGYTF.

The CDR3 reads CASSLFQEAETQYF. V is TRBV27 and J is TRBJ2-5; the TCRdb D gene call, TRBD1, has no DNA to confirm it. The CDR3 has 14 residues. The germline gives CDR1 MNHEY, CDR2 SMNVEV (reference sequence).

J is TRBJ2-1 and V is TRBV29-1; TCRdb picks TRBD1, but there is no DNA to check that call. The CDR3 is 14 amino acids. Germline V gene lookup returns CDR1 SQVTM and CDR2 ANQGSEA. The CDR3 here is CSVSTAGLFNEQFF.

The genes are TRBV20-1 and TRBJ1-1; the D call from TCRdb, TRBD1, cannot be confirmed without DNA. The length of the CDR3 is 14 residues. Germline loops: CDR1 DFQATT, CDR2 SNEGSKA (reference sequence). The CDR3 here is CSDRGARENTEAFF.

CDR3 loop: CAVGHKNTGELFF. The rearrangement joins TRBV15 to TRBJ2-2; TCRdb reports TRBD1, a call that lacks DNA to check it against. Looked up from germline, CDR1 is LNHNV and CDR2 is YYDKDF (reference sequence). The CDR3 is 13 residues long.

The V gene is TRBV21-1, the J gene TRBJ1-2; TCRdb indicates TRBD1, and absent DNA this call remains unverified. TRBV21-1 is given as a pseudogene. The CDR3 is 18 residues long. The CDR3 spells CASTPREKMTGSVRGYTF.

The chain has TRBV28 and TRBJ2-3; as DNA is missing, the TRBD1 call by TCRdb cannot be tested. The V gene's germline CDR1 is MDHEN and CDR2 SYDVKM. The CDR3 covers 20 residues. This CDR3 is CASSPGAGEGNLRPPDTQYF.

The V and J genes are TRBV20-1 and TRBJ2-7; absent DNA, TCRdb's TRBD1 call cannot be checked. The germline V gene has CDR1 DFQATT and CDR2 SNEGSKA (reference sequence). The CDR3 covers 13 residues. The CDR3 protein is CSARGGVEYEQYF.

The chain combines TRBV7-8 with TRBJ2-7; the D call of TRBD2 rests on TCRdb alone, since no DNA is present to check it. This CDR3 comprises 15 residues. Germline V gives CDR1 SGHVS, CDR2 FQNEAQ. CDR3 sequence reads: CASRSGTSQSYEQYF.

The V and J genes are TRBV23-1 and TRBJ2-3; TCRdb returns TRBD2, unconfirmable since there is no DNA. TRBV23-1 is an open reading frame whose function is uncertain. The CDR3 is 16 amino acids. CDR3 sequence reads: CASSLAGLAGEDTQYF.

The gene calls are TRBV5-1 and TRBJ1-6. The germline V gene has CDR1 SGHRS and CDR2 YFSETQ. The CDR3 covers 15 residues. The CDR3 sequence is CASSLAVGADSPLHF.

The rearrangement uses TRBV9 and TRBJ2-3; as DNA is missing, the TRBD1 call by TCRdb cannot be tested. This CDR3 has 14 amino acids. Germline-derived CDR1 and CDR2 are SGDLS and YYNGEE. CDR3 protein: CASSGQYTTDTQYF.

This chain links TRBV29-1 with TRBJ2-1; the TRBD2 assignment by TCRdb is unverifiable without DNA. This CDR3 comprises 13 residues. Germline values: CDR1 SQVTM, CDR2 ANQGSEA. The CDR3 is CSFPLAGGNEQFF.

The genes are TRBV20-1 and TRBJ2-7; TCRdb calls TRBD2, which cannot be checked without DNA. The germline CDR1 and CDR2 sequences are DFQATT and SNEGSKA (reference sequence). The CDR3 spans 15 residues. CDR3 protein: CSARDLDSPTDEQYF.

This chain links TRBV24-1 with TRBJ2-2; there is no DNA to check the TCRdb D call of TRBD1. The CDR3 is 15 amino acids. The germline gives CDR1 KGHDR, CDR2 SFDVKD. The CDR3 loop is CATSSGTENTGELFF.

This clonotype is deemed medium-sized by its frequency. V is TRBV28 and J is TRBJ2-3; the TCRdb D gene call, TRBD1, has no DNA to confirm it. The germline V gene encodes CDR1 MDHEN and CDR2 SYDVKM. The CDR3 totals 16 residues. The CDR3 here is CASTGEGGTPRDTQYF.

The V and J genes are TRBV19 and TRBJ2-7; TCRdb designates TRBD1, a call that cannot be tested without DNA. The CDR3 is 14 amino acids. Per the germline V gene, CDR1 is LNHDA and CDR2 is SQIVND (reference sequence). The CDR3: CASTPPGDSYEQYF.

The chain has TRBV5-4 and TRBJ2-1; absent DNA, TCRdb's TRBD2 call cannot be checked. Germline CDR1 is SGHNT and CDR2 is YYREEE (reference sequence). The CDR3 is 16 residues long. CDR3 region: CASSFSGIPSYNEQFF.

According to its frequency, this clonotype is medium-sized. The genes are TRBV4-1 and TRBJ2-7; as DNA is missing, the TRBD1 call by TCRdb cannot be tested. CDR1 is MGHRA, CDR2 YSYEKL, per germline. The length of the CDR3 is 16 residues. The CDR3 sequence is CASSQMGGQGTYEQYF.

J is TRBJ2-2 and V is TRBV28; TCRdb calls TRBD1, which cannot be checked without DNA. The V gene's germline CDR1 is MDHEN and CDR2 SYDVKM. This CDR3 region has 15 residues. The CDR3 loop is CASSHRQVVTGELFF.

The chain recombines TRBV6-2 or TRBV6-3 with TRBJ2-7; TCRdb outputs TRBD2, but without DNA this stays unchecked. The germline CDR1 and CDR2 sequences are MNHEY and SVGEGT. The CDR3 loop spans 14 amino acids. The CDR3 protein is CAILRVPGSYEQYF.

V gene TRBV2 combines with J gene TRBJ2-1; TCRdb returns TRBD2, unconfirmable since there is no DNA. CDR3 size: 15 residues. The germline V gene encodes CDR1 SNHLY and CDR2 FYNNEI. CDR3 region: CASASMGLAYNEQFF. The whole variable domain, filled in from reference TRBV2 and TRBJ2-1, reads EPEVTQTPSHQVTQMGQEVILRCVPISNHLYFYWYRQILGQKVEFLVSFYNNEISEKSEIFDDQFSVERPDGSNFTLKIRSTKLEDSAMYFCASASMGLAYNEQFFGPGTRLTVL.